A single T cell receptor beta chain is shown here with its context. What it recognizes is unknown. Clones were read by immunoSEQ multiplex PCR, and TCRdb kept only the in-frame ones, dropping some. The table for this sample gives roughly 15,000 clones. This sample stems from a study of T cell clonality in common variable immunodeficiency. Points from the study as a whole: Fewer deletions and N-nucleotide insertions were reportedly seen in common variable immunodeficiency TCR beta sequences.

The receptor's source is a human donor with common variable immunodeficiency. The sequenced sample consisted of peripheral blood mononuclear cells.

The DNA read from the CDR3 is TGTGCCAGCAGCTTACAAACGGGGTTGGACACTGAA. It yields the protein CASSLQTGLDTE. The full CDR3 protein is CASSLQTGLDTEAFF. The chain employs TRBV7-9 and TRBJ1-1; D gene ambiguous. The CDR3 goes on 3 residues after the read ends, and that part is filled in from the germline J gene. The V gene's germline CDR1 is SEHNR and CDR2 FQNEAQ (reference sequence). This CDR3 is built from 15 residues. Trimming left V 2 bases short and J 3 bases short, with 13 bases between.